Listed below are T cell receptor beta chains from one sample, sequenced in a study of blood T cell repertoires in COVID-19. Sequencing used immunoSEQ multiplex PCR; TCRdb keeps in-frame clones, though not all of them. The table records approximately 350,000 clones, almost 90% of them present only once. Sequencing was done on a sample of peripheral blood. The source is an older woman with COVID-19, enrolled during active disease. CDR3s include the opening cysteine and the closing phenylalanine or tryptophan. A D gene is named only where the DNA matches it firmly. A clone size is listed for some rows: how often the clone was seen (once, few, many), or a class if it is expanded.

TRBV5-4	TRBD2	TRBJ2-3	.	CASSLELAGDTQYF	TGTGCCAGCAGCTTGGAACTAGCGGGGGATACGCAGTATTTT
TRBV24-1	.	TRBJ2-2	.	CATSDSTRGGAGELFF	TGTGCCACCAGTGATTCTACCCGCGGGGGCGCGGGGGAGCTGTTTTTT
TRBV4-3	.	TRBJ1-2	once	CASSQDRGGDYGYTF	TGCGCCAGCAGCCAAGATCGGGGAGGGGACTATGGCTACACCTTC
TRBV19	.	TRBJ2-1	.	CASSTGSILNEQFF	TGTGCCAGTAGTACAGGGTCAATCCTGAATGAGCAGTTCTTC
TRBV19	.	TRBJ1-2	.	CASSPGKSGYTF	TGTGCCAGTAGCCCCGGGAAATCGGGCTACACCTTC
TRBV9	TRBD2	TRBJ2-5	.	CASSVGASGGQETQYF	TGTGCCAGCAGCGTAGGGGCTAGCGGGGGGCAAGAGACCCAGTACTTC
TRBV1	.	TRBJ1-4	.	CTSSQMDGQLNEKLFF	TGCACCAGCAGCCAGATGGACGGACAGCTTAATGAAAAACTGTTTTTT
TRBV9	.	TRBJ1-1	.	CASSPRVDTEAFF	TGTGCCAGCAGCCCGAGGGTTGACACTGAAGCTTTCTTT
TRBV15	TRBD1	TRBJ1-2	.	CATSRPRDSYGYTF	TGTGCCACCAGCAGACCCCGGGACAGCTATGGCTACACCTTC
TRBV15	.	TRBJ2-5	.	CATSRDRGDETQYF	TGTGCCACCAGCAGAGATCGAGGTGACGAGACCCAGTACTTC
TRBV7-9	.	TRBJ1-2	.	CASSLGGLVYGYTF	TGTGCCAGCAGCTTAGGGGGGCTGGTGTATGGCTACACCTTC
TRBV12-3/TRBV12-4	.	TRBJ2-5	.	CASRDFPGETQYF	TGTGCCAGCAGGGATTTCCCGGGAGAGACCCAGTACTTC
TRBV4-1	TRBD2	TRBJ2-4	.	CASSQTSGGVWVIQYF	TGCGCCAGCAGCCAAACTAGCGGGGGGGTTTGGGTCATTCAGTACTTC
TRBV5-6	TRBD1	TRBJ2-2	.	CASSPRTGGPGELFF	TGTGCCAGCAGCCCCCGGACAGGGGGCCCCGGGGAGCTGTTTTTT
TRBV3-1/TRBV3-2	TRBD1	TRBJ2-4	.	CASSLTRDRAIQYF	TGTGCCAGCAGCCTAACGCGAGACAGGGCGATTCAGTACTTC